This T cell receptor beta chain was retrieved from a study of T cell responses to AZD1222 COVID-19 vaccine. Trimming stripped 3 bases from V and 3 bases from J, with 12 bases between. Germline V gene sequence: CDR1 MDHEN, CDR2 SYDVKM. The CDR3 covers 14 residues. Study-level results: Baseline seropositivity occurred in only a handful of AZD1222 recipients. Unmutated variant regions reportedly attract nearly half of all spike-specific TCRs. The donor group comprised mostly white British people and more females; the analysis possibly underestimated clonal diversity.

Remarks on this clone: Its target is not known.

Data came from immunoSEQ multiplex PCR; TCRdb stores just in-frame clones and leaves some out. The sample includes roughly 150,000 clones, around nine tenths of them seen just once. This receptor was obtained from an adult in good health. This rearrangement joins TRBV28 to TRBJ2-7, with no clear D. The sample here was peripheral blood, taken on day 0 of AZD1222 vaccination. The DNA for the CDR3 is TGTGCCAGCAGTTTGCCCACGGCTAACTACGAGCAGTACTTC. Its translation: CASSLPTANYEQYF.